This T cell receptor beta chain was obtained from a study of T-cell reconstitution after alpha-beta-depleted transplantation in children. This sample's TCRbeta library carried unique molecular identifier barcodes. TCRdb reprocessed the PCR reads with MiXCR, giving one entry per CDR3 protein. The table shows almost 500,000 distinct CDR3 sequences, with over 9.5% occurring only once. The germline CDR1 and CDR2 sequences are MNHEY and SVGAGI. The CDR3 length is 14 residues. V was pared by 4 bases and J by 8 bases, with 16 bases between. General study points: Reported findings indicate that, about two months after transplant, alpha-beta T cells came from several hundred expanded clones, which were derived from non-depleted graft cells.

This clonotype has only a few counts. The antigen is not known. This chain uses TRBV6-5 with TRBJ2-3; a possible D gene is TRBD2 (5 bases). The input for sequencing was PBMCs, taken before TCRalphabeta/CD19-depleted stem cell transplant. This TCR was recovered from a child under 10 years old with inherited bone marrow failure, due to receive a stem cell transplant. CDR3 region: CASSWGSRTATQYF. The DNA for the CDR3 is TGTGCCAGCAGTTGGGGAAGTCGGACTGCTACGCAGTATTTT.